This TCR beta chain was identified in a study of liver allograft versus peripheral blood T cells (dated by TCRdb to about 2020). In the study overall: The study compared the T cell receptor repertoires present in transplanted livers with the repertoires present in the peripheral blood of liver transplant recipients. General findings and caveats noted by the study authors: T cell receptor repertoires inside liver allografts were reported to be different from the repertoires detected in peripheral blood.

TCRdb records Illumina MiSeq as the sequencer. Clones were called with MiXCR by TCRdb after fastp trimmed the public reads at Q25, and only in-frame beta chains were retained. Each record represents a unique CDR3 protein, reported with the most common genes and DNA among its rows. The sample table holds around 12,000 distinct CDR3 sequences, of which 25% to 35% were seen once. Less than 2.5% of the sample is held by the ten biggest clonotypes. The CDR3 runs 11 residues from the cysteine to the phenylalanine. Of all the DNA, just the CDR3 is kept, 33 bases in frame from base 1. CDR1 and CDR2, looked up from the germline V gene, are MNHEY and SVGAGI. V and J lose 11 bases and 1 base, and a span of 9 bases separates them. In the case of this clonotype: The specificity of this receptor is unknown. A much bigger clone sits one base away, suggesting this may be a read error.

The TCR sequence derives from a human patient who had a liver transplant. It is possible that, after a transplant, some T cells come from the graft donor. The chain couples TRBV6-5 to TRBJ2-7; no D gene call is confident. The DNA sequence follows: TGTGCCGTCAGTGAGTCCTACGAGCAGTACTTC. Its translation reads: CAVSESYEQYF.